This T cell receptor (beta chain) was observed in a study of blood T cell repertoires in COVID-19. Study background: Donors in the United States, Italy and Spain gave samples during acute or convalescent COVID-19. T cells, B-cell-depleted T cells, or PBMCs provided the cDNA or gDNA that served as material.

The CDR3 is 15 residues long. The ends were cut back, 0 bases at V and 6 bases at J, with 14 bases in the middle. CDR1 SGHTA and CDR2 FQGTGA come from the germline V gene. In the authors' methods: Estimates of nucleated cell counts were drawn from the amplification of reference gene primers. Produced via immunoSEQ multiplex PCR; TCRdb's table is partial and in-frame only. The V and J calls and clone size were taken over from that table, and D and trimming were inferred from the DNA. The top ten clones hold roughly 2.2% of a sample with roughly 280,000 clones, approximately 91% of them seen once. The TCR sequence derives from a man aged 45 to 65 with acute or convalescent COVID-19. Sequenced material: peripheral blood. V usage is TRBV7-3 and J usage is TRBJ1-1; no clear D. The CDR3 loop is CASSLTQALGAEAFF. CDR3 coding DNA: TGTGCCAGCAGCTTAACCCAGGCCCTCGGGGCTGAAGCTTTCTTT.